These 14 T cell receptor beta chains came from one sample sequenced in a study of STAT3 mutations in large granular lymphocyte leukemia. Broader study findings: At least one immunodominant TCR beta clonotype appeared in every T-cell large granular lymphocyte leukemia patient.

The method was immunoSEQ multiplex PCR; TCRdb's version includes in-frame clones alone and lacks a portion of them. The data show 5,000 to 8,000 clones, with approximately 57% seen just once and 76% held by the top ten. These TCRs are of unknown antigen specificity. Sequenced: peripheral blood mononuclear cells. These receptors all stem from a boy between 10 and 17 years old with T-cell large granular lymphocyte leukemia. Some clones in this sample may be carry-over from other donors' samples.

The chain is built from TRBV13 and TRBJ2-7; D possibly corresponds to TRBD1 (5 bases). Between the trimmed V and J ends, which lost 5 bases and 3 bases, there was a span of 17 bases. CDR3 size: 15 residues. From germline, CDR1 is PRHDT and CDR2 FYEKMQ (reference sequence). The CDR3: CASSLIQDSVYEQYF. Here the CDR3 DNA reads TGTGCCAGCAGCCTAATACAAGACAGTGTCTACGAGCAGTACTTC. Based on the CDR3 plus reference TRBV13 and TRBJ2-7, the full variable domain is AAGVIQSPRHLIKEKRETATLKCYPIPRHDTVYWYQQGPGQDPQFLISFYEKMQSDKGSIPDRFSAQQFSDYHSELNMSSLELGDSALYFCASSLIQDSVYEQYFGPGTRLTVT.

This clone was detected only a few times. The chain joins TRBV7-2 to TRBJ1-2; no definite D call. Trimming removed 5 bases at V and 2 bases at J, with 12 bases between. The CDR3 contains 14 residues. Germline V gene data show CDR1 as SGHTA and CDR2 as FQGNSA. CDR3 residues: CASSPRTANYGYTF. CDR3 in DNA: TGTGCCAGCAGCCCTAGGACGGCGAACTATGGCTACACCTTC.

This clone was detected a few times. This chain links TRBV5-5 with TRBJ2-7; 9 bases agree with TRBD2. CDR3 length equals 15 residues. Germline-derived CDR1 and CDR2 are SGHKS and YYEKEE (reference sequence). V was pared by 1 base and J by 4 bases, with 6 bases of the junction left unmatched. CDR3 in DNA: TGTGCCAGCAGCTTGTCATTAGCGGGGGAATACGAGCAGTACTTC. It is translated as CASSLSLAGEYEQYF.

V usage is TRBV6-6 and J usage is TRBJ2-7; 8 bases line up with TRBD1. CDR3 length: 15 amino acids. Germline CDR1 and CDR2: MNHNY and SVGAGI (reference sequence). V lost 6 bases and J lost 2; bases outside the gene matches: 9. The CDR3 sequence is CASSSGQGSTYEQYF. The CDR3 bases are TGTGCCAGCAGCAGCGGACAGGGATCTACCTACGAGCAGTACTTC.

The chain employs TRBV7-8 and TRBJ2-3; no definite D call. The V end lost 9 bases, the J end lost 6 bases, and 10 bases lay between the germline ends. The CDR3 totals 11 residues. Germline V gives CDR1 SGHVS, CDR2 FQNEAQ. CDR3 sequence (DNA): TGTGCCAGTCTTGCTTGGGATACGCAGTATTTT. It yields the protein CASLAWDTQYF.

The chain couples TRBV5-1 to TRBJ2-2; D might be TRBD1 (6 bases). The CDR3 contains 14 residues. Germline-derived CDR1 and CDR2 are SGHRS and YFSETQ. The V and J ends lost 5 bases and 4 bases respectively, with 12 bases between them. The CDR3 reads CASRGLGATGELFF. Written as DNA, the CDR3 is TGCGCCAGCAGGGGGCTGGGGGCCACCGGGGAGCTGTTTTTT.

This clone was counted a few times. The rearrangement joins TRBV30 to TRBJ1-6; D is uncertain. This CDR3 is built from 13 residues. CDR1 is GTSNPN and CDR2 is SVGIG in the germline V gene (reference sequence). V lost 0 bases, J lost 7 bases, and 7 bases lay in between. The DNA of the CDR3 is TGTGCCTGGAGTGTACGGAAGAATTCACCCCTCCACTTT. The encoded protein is CAWSVRKNSPLHF.

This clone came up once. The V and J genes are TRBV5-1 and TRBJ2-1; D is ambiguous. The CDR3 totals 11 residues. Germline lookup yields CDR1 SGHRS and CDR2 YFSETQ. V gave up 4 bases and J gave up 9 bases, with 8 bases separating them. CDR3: CASSGEVEQFF. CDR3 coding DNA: TGCGCCAGCAGCGGAGAAGTTGAGCAGTTCTTC. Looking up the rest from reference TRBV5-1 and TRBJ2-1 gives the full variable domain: KAGVTQTPRYLIKTRGQQVTLSCSPISGHRSVSWYQQTPGQGLQFLFEYFSETQRNKGNFPGRFSGRQFSNSRSEMNVSTLELGDSALYLCASSGEVEQFFGPGTRLTVL.

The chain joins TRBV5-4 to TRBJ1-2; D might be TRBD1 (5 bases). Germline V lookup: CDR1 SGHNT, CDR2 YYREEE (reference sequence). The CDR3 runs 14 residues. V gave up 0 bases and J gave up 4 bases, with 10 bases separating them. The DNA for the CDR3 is TGTGCCAGCAGCTTGGTCGGCAGGGTCTATGGCTACACCTTC. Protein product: CASSLVGRVYGYTF.

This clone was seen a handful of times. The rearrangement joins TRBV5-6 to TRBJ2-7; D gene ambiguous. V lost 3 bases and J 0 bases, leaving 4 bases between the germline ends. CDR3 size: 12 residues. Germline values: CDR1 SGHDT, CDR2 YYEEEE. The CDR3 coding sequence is TGTGCCAGCAGCTACCTCTCCTACGAGCAGTACTTC. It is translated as CASSYLSYEQYF.

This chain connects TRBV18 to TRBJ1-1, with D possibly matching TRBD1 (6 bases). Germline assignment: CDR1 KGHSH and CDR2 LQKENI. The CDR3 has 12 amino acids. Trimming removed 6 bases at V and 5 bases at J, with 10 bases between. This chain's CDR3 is CASSSGETEAFF. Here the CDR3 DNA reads TGTGCCAGCTCGTCAGGGGAAACTGAAGCTTTCTTT.

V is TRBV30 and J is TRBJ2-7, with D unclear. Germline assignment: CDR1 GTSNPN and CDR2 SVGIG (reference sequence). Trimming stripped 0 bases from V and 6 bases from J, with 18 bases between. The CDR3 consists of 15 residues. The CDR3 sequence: CAWSVREFLSGEQYF. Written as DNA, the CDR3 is TGTGCCTGGAGTGTACGAGAGTTCTTGTCTGGCGAGCAGTACTTC. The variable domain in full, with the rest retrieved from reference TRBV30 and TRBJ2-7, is SQTIHQWPATLVQPVGSPLSLECTVEGTSNPNLYWYRQAAGRGLQLLFYSVGIGQISSEVPQNLSASRPQDRQFILSSKKLLLSDSGFYLCAWSVREFLSGEQYFGPGTRLTVT.

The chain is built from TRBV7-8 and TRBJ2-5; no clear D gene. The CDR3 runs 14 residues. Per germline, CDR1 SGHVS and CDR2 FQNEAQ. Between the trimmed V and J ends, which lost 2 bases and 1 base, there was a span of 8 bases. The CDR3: CASSLIGPQETQYF. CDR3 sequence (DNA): TGTGCCAGCAGCTTAATCGGACCCCAAGAGACCCAGTACTTC.

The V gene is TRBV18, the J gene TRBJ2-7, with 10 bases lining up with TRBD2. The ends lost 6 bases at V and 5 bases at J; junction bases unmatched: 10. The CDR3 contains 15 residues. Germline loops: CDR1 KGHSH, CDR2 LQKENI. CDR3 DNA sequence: TGTGCCAGCTCGGCCACTAGCGGGAATCAAAACGAGCAGTACTTC. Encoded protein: CASSATSGNQNEQYF.